This T cell receptor beta chain was identified in a study of T cell changes during pregnancy in multiple sclerosis. Trimming took 2 bases from V and 2 from J; bases not matched to a gene: 3. This CDR3 region has 16 residues. Germline V gene data show CDR1 as SGHVS and CDR2 as FNYEAQ. Measured with immunoSEQ multiplex PCR; TCRdb has only the in-frame clones, and not every one. The sample yields about 24,000 clones, about 92% seen once. Specimen: CD8+ T cells from peripheral blood mononuclear cells, collected in the third trimester of pregnancy. This TCR came from a female donor in good health, enrolled as a control in a pregnancy study. J is TRBJ2-2 and V is TRBV7-6; 9 positions agree with TRBD2. CDR3 loop: CASSLLSGSNTGELFF. In DNA form, the CDR3 reads TGTGCCAGCAGCTTACTTAGCGGGAGTAACACCGGGGAGCTGTTTTTT.